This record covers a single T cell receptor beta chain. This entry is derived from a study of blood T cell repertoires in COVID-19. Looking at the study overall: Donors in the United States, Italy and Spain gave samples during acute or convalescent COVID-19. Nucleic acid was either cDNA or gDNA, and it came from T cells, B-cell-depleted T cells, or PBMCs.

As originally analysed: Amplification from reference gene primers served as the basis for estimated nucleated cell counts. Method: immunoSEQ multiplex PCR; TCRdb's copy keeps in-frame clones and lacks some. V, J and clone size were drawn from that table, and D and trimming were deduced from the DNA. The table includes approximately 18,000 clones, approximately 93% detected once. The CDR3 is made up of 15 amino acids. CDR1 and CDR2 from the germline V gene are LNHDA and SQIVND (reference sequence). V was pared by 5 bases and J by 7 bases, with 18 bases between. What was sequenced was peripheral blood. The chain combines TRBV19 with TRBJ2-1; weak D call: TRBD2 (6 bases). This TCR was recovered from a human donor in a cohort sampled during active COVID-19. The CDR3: CASSSSGTARNEQFF. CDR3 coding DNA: TGTGCCAGTAGTTCCTCCGGGACTGCTAGAAATGAGCAGTTCTTC.